This section outlines one TCR beta chain sequence together with its context. This clonotype was counted between two and nine times. No cognate antigen has been identified for it. The record has no base qualities; no much larger clone is one base away. The junction shows trimming of 0 bases on V and 5 bases on J, plus 14 bases between the germline ends. CDR1 MNHEY and CDR2 SVGAGI are derived from the germline V gene. There are 16 amino acids in the CDR3, from cysteine to phenylalanine inclusive. CDR3 DNA is the only sequence kept; it has 48 bases, read in frame from the first base. The entry originates in a study of T-cell memory formation after mild COVID-19 (dated by TCRdb to about 2021). Regarding the research as a whole: TCR sequence clusters from the two donors were found to be largely donor specific. In two donors, T-cell clones that expanded and contracted after mild COVID-19 were followed by sequencing TCRalpha and TCRbeta repertoires longitudinally. The cohort was made up of two young adult volunteers, one female and one male, who were previously healthy.

The instrument given in TCRdb is Illumina NovaSeq 6000. TCRalpha and TCRbeta cDNA libraries were built by 5'RACE with constant-segment primers, adding sample barcodes and unique molecular identifiers. Trizol reagent was used to extract RNA from every sample. Amplification of the libraries took two PCR steps, and the second step added a second sample barcode plus Illumina TruSeq adapters. Sequencing of the libraries was done on an Illumina NovaSeq, producing 2 x 150 bp paired-end reads. Under the source paper's analysis protocol: With migec v1.2.7, reads were demultiplexed and then collapsed into UMI-guided consensus sequences. With mixcr v2.1.11, UMI consensuses were aligned to TRA and TRB V and J templates and assembled into clonotypes. Clonotypes were classified as expanded or contracted when called significant by both edgeR and NoisET, with noise models trained on biological replicates. For edgeR calls, the cutoffs were a false discovery rate-adjusted p below 0.01 and a log2 fold-change threshold of 1. As an exploratory analysis of dynamics, PCA with hierarchical clustering was applied to max-normalized trajectories of the 1000 most abundant clonotypes. Each responding clone was given a CD4 or CD8 phenotype based on the CD4+ and CD8+ repertoires, which had been sequenced separately. The public reads were run again by TCRdb, first through fastp at Q25 and then through MiXCR, and only productive beta chains were kept. Rows are combined by CDR3 protein, so each entry shows the most common genes and DNA. The V and J calls come from TCRdb's annotation, not from the publication. The sample records about 280,000 distinct CDR3 sequences, 8.2% of which are singletons. The ten largest clones add up to approximately 22% of the sample.

General findings and caveats noted by the study authors: The study covered only two mild cases, and larger cohorts including severe cases with pre-infection samples were considered necessary. Contracting CD4+ clones appeared mostly in the CM and EM memory subsets, whereas CD8+ clones were enriched in EMRA. Clones contracting from day 15 to 85 had balanced CD4/CD8 phenotypes, while a second wave expanding from day 15 to 37 was biased towards CD4+. SARS-CoV-2 specificity was not confirmed for the second-wave clones peaking on day 37. Some responding clones were detected in pre-infection memory, which suggested that pre-existing cross-reactive memory T cells had joined the SARS-CoV-2 response.

PBMCs were isolated by Ficoll-Paque density gradient centrifugation. This TCR derives from a man younger than 30 who had mild COVID-19 (a few samples of this study predate the infection). The sample titles of this study are shuffled in the database, so cell type and time point are left out; the donor was told from shared clones. The sample taken for sequencing was PBMCs or a T cell subset sorted from them (not recorded which). The chain uses TRBV6-5 and TRBJ2-1, with the D call tentatively TRBD1 or TRBD2, each fitting 5 bases. This receptor carries the CDR3 CASSYSIRGHHNEQFF. Read as DNA, the sequence is TGTGCCAGCAGTTACTCGATACGGGGCCACCACAATGAGCAGTTCTTC.